Shown below are 21 T cell receptor beta chains from a single sample sequenced in a study of CD8 T cells in Susac syndrome. When the RNA was reverse transcribed, random hexamers were used with an input of roughly 0.45 to 1 ug. TCRdb fed the immunoSEQ multiplex PCR reads into MiXCR, producing one record per CDR3 protein. The table has around 270,000 distinct CDR3 sequences, 75% to 90% seen once. Material for sequencing was CD8+ T cells from PBMCs. The origin of the receptors is a human donor with multiple sclerosis.

This chain links TRBV7-2 with TRBJ2-7; 10 nucleotides agree with TRBD1. CDR3 length: 16 amino acids. J lost 2 bases, V lost 6 bases, and 10 bases had no gene match. Germline V gene lookup returns CDR1 SGHTA and CDR2 FQGNSA. This chain's CDR3 is CASSPGVGTGAYEQYF. CDR3 bases: TGTGCCAGCAGTCCTGGGGTGGGGACAGGGGCCTACGAGCAGTACTTC.

The chain carries TRBV6-1 and TRBJ1-4; D not resolved. Germline V gene lookup returns CDR1 MNHNS and CDR2 SASEGT. The length of the CDR3 is 16 residues. V was trimmed by 1 base and J by 5 bases, leaving 14 bases between them. CDR3: CASSEGSMKGNEKLFF. As DNA, the CDR3 is TGTGCCAGCAGTGAAGGAAGTATGAAAGGGAATGAAAAACTGTTTTTT.

In this sample, this clonotype turned up once. The V and J genes are TRBV7-9 and TRBJ1-5; maybe TRBD1 (6 bases). This CDR3 has 15 residues. Germline V lookup: CDR1 SEHNR, CDR2 FQNEAQ (reference sequence). Trimming pared 5 bases from V and 7 bases from J, leaving 18 bases between. In nucleotides, the CDR3 is TGTGCCAGCAGCCCCCGAGGAGGGGGGGGCCAGCCCCAGCATTTT. This sequence encodes CASSPRGGGGQPQHF.

The chain couples TRBV27 to TRBJ1-1; D is ambiguous. This CDR3 is built from 14 residues. V shed 9 bases and J shed 2 bases, with 16 bases lying between them. CDR1 MNHEY and CDR2 SMNVEV come from the germline V gene (reference sequence). In DNA form, the CDR3 reads TGTGCCAGTTGGGTGATGGGGAGTAACACTGAAGCTTTCTTT. It translates to CASWVMGSNTEAFF.

The V gene is TRBV6-2 or TRBV6-3, the J gene TRBJ1-1; 7 nucleotides align to TRBD1. V was clipped by 4 bases and J by 4 bases; unmatched bases: 6. The CDR3 spans 14 residues. Germline V lookup: CDR1 MNHEY, CDR2 SVGEGT. The CDR3 DNA sequence: TGTGCCAGCAGTTCAGACAGGGTCAGCACTGAAGCTTTCTTT. Protein product: CASSSDRVSTEAFF.

This chain connects TRBV29-1 to TRBJ1-2; TRBD1 is a possible D gene (6 bases). Germline CDR1 SQVTM, CDR2 ANQGSEA. CDR3 length equals 13 residues. V lost 6 bases, J lost 2 bases, and 13 bases lay in between. CDR3 amino acids: CSVRTEGNYGYTF. The CDR3 DNA reads TGCAGCGTCCGGACAGAGGGAAACTATGGCTACACCTTC. Full variable domain (remainder filled in from reference TRBV29-1 and TRBJ1-2): SAVISQKPSRDICQRGTSLTIQCQVDSQVTMMFWYRQQPGQSLTLIATANQGSEATYESGFVIDKFPISRPNLTFSTLTVSNMSPEDSSIYLCSVRTEGNYGYTFGSGTRLTVV.

CDR3 nucleotides: TGTGCCAGCAGCGTAGAAGGTTGGGGGGGAGTTACAGATACGCAGTATTTT. Protein product: CASSVEGWGGVTDTQYF. The chain has TRBV9 and TRBJ2-3; 7 positions match TRBD2. From germline, CDR1 is SGDLS and CDR2 YYNGEE. The CDR3 consists of 17 residues. After removal of 0 bases from V and 3 bases from J, the junction contained 10 bases not matched to a gene. The full variable domain, in which reference TRBV9 and TRBJ2-3 provide the parts outside the CDR3, is DSGVTQTPKHLITATGQRVTLRCSPRSGDLSVYWYQQSLDQGLQFLIQYYNGEERAKGNILERFSAQQFPDLHSELNLSSLELGDSALYFCASSVEGWGGVTDTQYFGPGTRLTVL.

V is TRBV30 and J is TRBJ2-4; the D gene is possibly TRBD2 (5 bases). Trimming shortened V by 0 bases and J by 5 bases, and 14 bases separated the two germline ends. The V gene's germline CDR1 is GTSNPN and CDR2 SVGIG (reference sequence). The CDR3 contains 15 residues. The CDR3 is CAWSVGFGEENIQYF. In DNA form, the CDR3 reads TGTGCCTGGAGTGTAGGTTTCGGGGAAGAAAACATTCAGTACTTC.

The CDR3 DNA sequence: TGTGCCAGCAGTTTAGACTACAATGAGCAGTTCTTC. Residues: CASSLDYNEQFF. This chain connects TRBV27 to TRBJ2-1, with D unresolved. Trimming cost V 2 bases and J 3 bases, with 2 bases left between them. Germline lookup yields CDR1 MNHEY and CDR2 SMNVEV (reference sequence). CDR3 length equals 12 residues.

The chain uses TRBV24-1 and TRBJ2-2; a possible D gene is TRBD1 (7 bases). This CDR3 has 16 amino acids. Germline assignment: CDR1 KGHDR and CDR2 SFDVKD. Trimming pared 1 base from V and 6 bases from J, leaving 14 bases between. CDR3 loop: CATSDFGQGGAGELFF. The CDR3 DNA reads as TGTGCCACCAGTGATTTCGGGCAGGGGGGTGCCGGGGAGCTGTTTTTT.

The chain links TRBV13 to TRBJ2-1; TRBD2 matches at 10 bases. J was trimmed by 9 bases and V by 2 bases; bases with no gene match: 10. Germline V gene sequence: CDR1 PRHDT, CDR2 FYEKMQ (reference sequence). This CDR3 comprises 16 residues. The CDR3 DNA reads as TGTGCCAGCAGCTTACTACAAGCGGGAGGGCCCGGTGAGCAGTTCTTC. Protein: CASSLLQAGGPGEQFF.

This clonotype was detected only once. As DNA, the CDR3 is TGTGCCAGCAGCCCCCCTCCCGTCACCTACAATGAGCAGTTCTTC. It is translated as CASSPPPVTYNEQFF. The chain has TRBV5-4 and TRBJ2-1; D gene uncertain. The CDR3 has 15 amino acids. Per germline, CDR1 SGHNT and CDR2 YYREEE (reference sequence). Trimming removed 4 bases from V and 2 bases from J, with 13 bases in between.

The chain joins TRBV27 to TRBJ2-5, with TRBD1 matching over 7 bases. CDR1 and CDR2 from the germline V gene are MNHEY and SMNVEV (reference sequence). This CDR3 contains 13 residues. Germline trimming cut 7 bases from V and 6 bases from J; bases unmatched to any gene: 8. The CDR3 sequence is CASTSQGQKTQYF. The CDR3 nucleotides read TGTGCCAGCACTTCACAGGGACAGAAGACCCAGTACTTC.

This chain links TRBV7-9 with TRBJ2-7; no definite D call. CDR1 and CDR2 (germline): SEHNR, FQNEAQ (reference sequence). This CDR3 contains 15 residues. The V end lost 2 bases, the J end lost 5 bases, and 16 bases lay between the germline ends. The CDR3 nucleotides read TGTGCCAGCAGCTTAACATTGAGGTATCAGGACGAGCAGTACTTC. This sequence encodes CASSLTLRYQDEQYF.

Comments on this clonotype: One end of the junction varies from germline; a read error may be responsible. The V gene is TRBV7-9, the J gene TRBJ2-1; 11 nucleotides align to TRBD2. From germline, CDR1 is SEHNR and CDR2 FQNEAQ (reference sequence). There are 15 residues in the CDR3. CDR3 sequence: CASSVAGGPGNEQFF. In DNA, the CDR3 is TGTGCCAGCAGCGTAGCGGGAGGGCCGGGAAATGAGCAGTTCTTC.

A word on this clonotype: No DNA is shown, since the ends of the CDR3 on it are uncertain; the CDR3 is the one TCRdb lists. The CDR3 loop is CASTSGPLLEQYF. The chain is built from TRBV19 and TRBJ2-7; the table calls TRBD1, which could not be checked here. The CDR3 comprises 13 residues, both ends counted. CDR1 and CDR2 (germline): LNHDA, SQIVND (reference sequence).

The CDR3 protein is CASSLFLGTSGTDTQYF. The CDR3 region has the DNA TGTGCCAGCAGTTTATTCCTGGGGACTAGCGGCACAGATACGCAGTATTTT. The rearrangement joins TRBV28 to TRBJ2-3; TRBD2 aligns across 10 bases. CDR1 MDHEN and CDR2 SYDVKM come from the germline V gene. With 1 base clipped from V and 1 base from J, the junction kept 5 bases outside the gene matches. The CDR3 runs 17 residues.

The chain links TRBV4-2 to TRBJ2-7; D not resolved. Trimming pared 2 bases from V and 5 bases from J, leaving 16 bases between. The CDR3 spans 15 residues. Germline CDR1 and CDR2: LGHNA and YNFKEQ. CDR3: CASSQPPDTGHEQYF. CDR3 DNA sequence: TGTGCCAGCAGCCAACCTCCTGACACGGGCCACGAGCAGTACTTC.

The rearrangement uses TRBV12-3 or TRBV12-4 and TRBJ2-7; a weak D match, TRBD1 (6 bases). The CDR3 has 15 amino acids. V was clipped by 6 bases and J by 2 bases, with 17 bases between them. CDR3 coding DNA: TGTGCCAGCAGCGCGACAGGAACCTTTACCTACGAGCAGTACTTC. Protein sequence: CASSATGTFTYEQYF.

The V call is TRBV20-1, the J call TRBJ2-1; 15 bases agree with TRBD2. The germline CDR1 and CDR2 sequences are DFQATT and SNEGSKA (reference sequence). The V gene end was trimmed by 6 bases and the J gene end by 0 bases; junction bases not matched to a gene: 3. CDR3 length: 16 amino acids. This chain's CDR3 is CSARTSGRVSYNEQFF. The CDR3 bases are TGCAGTGCAAGGACTAGCGGGAGGGTCTCCTACAATGAGCAGTTCTTC.

J is TRBJ2-2 and V is TRBV4-2, with unresolved D. Germline values: CDR1 LGHNA, CDR2 YNFKEQ. The CDR3 consists of 13 residues. Trimming left V 0 bases short and J 6 bases short, with 5 bases between. This chain's CDR3 is CASSQDPAGELFF. CDR3 bases: TGTGCCAGCAGCCAAGATCCCGCCGGGGAGCTGTTTTTT.